Listed below are T cell receptor beta chains from one sample, sequenced in a study of blood T cells in healthy people across ages. TCRdb re-derived calls from the 5' RACE reads in MiXCR, one entry per CDR3 protein. The data show under 1,100,000 distinct CDR3 sequences, under 30% seen once. The same data also contributed to another study, on T cells of mothers and their children.

The sequencing sample was made of blood. The receptors originated from a girl aged 2 to 9 in good health. Each CDR3 is given with its conserved first and last residue. D genes are given only for firm matches. Expanded clones get a size class; other rows say once, few or many, or leave the size out.

d_gene: NA
abundance: few
j_gene: TRBJ2-5
v_gene: TRBV24-1
CDR3nt: TGTGCCACCAGTGACCACGCGGTACAAGAGACCCAGTACTTC
CDR3aa: CATSDHAVQETQYF

d_gene: NA
abundance: NA
j_gene: TRBJ2-7
v_gene: TRBV7-9
CDR3nt: TGTGCCAGCACCGGGTTACACTACGAGCAGTACTTC
CDR3aa: CASTGLHYEQYF

d_gene: NA
abundance: NA
j_gene: TRBJ2-7
v_gene: TRBV28
CDR3nt: TGTGCCAGCAGCCCGAGGACGGAGCAGTACTTC
CDR3aa: CASSPRTEQYF

d_gene: NA
abundance: NA
j_gene: TRBJ1-2
v_gene: TRBV10-3
CDR3nt: TGTGCCATCAGTGAGCAGGGGAACTATGGCTACACCTTC
CDR3aa: CAISEQGNYGYTF

d_gene: NA
abundance: NA
j_gene: TRBJ2-4
v_gene: TRBV18
CDR3nt: TGTGCCAGCTCAACCAACTTAGACATTCAGTACTTC
CDR3aa: CASSTNLDIQYF

d_gene: NA
abundance: NA
j_gene: TRBJ2-2
v_gene: TRBV18
CDR3nt: TGTGCCAGCTCACCACATGAGGAGTCGGCGCTGTCTTTT
CDR3aa: CASSPHEESALSF

d_gene: NA
abundance: few
j_gene: TRBJ1-6
v_gene: TRBV2
CDR3nt: TGTGCCAGCAGTGAATGGGACGCCCTCGGGGAACCCCTCCACTTT
CDR3aa: CASSEWDALGEPLHF

d_gene: NA
abundance: few
j_gene: TRBJ1-4
v_gene: TRBV6-1
CDR3nt: TGTGCCAGCAGTGAATGGGCAGGGGCGGCGGAAAAACTGTTTTTT
CDR3aa: CASSEWAGAAEKLFF

d_gene: NA
abundance: few
j_gene: TRBJ2-5
v_gene: TRBV29-1
CDR3nt: TGCAGCGTTGAAGAAAAGGGGTCGTTCTTC
CDR3aa: CSVEEKGSFF

d_gene: NA
abundance: few
j_gene: TRBJ2-2
v_gene: TRBV27
CDR3nt: TGTGCCAGCAGTTTCGACCACAGGCTGTTTTTT
CDR3aa: CASSFDHRLFF

d_gene: TRBD1
abundance: few
j_gene: TRBJ2-5
v_gene: TRBV2
CDR3nt: TGTGCCAGCGTCGACAGGGGGCAAGAGACCCAGTACTTC
CDR3aa: CASVDRGQETQYF

d_gene: TRBD2
abundance: NA
j_gene: TRBJ2-3
v_gene: TRBV10-3
CDR3nt: TGTGCCATCCGACTAGCGGGAGAAGGTACAGATACGCAGTATTTT
CDR3aa: CAIRLAGEGTDTQYF

d_gene: NA
abundance: NA
j_gene: TRBJ2-7
v_gene: TRBV6-6
CDR3nt: TGTGCCAGCAGTATGGGACTTCACTTCTACGAGCAGTACTTC
CDR3aa: CASSMGLHFYEQYF

d_gene: NA
abundance: NA
j_gene: TRBJ2-1
v_gene: TRBV29-1
CDR3nt: TGCAGCGTTGAAGTCCAACAGGGAAATGAGCAGTTCTTC
CDR3aa: CSVEVQQGNEQFF

d_gene: TRBD2
abundance: NA
j_gene: TRBJ2-3
v_gene: TRBV27
CDR3nt: TGTGCCAGCTCAAAGCGGGGGGTGGCAGATACGCAGTATTTT
CDR3aa: CASSKRGVADTQYF

d_gene: TRBD1
abundance: few
j_gene: TRBJ1-3
v_gene: TRBV29-1
CDR3nt: TGCAGCGTGGGGACAGGGGAAAACACCATATATTTT
CDR3aa: CSVGTGENTIYF

d_gene: TRBD1
abundance: NA
j_gene: TRBJ1-2
v_gene: TRBV19
CDR3nt: TGTGCCAGTAGTGTGATCGGACAGGGGTATGGCTACACCTTC
CDR3aa: CASSVIGQGYGYTF

d_gene: NA
abundance: few
j_gene: TRBJ2-2
v_gene: TRBV10-3
CDR3nt: TGTGCCATCAGTGTTCTCGCAGGGAGTGACACCGGGGAGCTGTTTTTT
CDR3aa: CAISVLAGSDTGELFF

d_gene: NA
abundance: NA
j_gene: TRBJ2-1
v_gene: TRBV7-9
CDR3nt: TGTGCCAGCAGCCTCACTGGAGTCGGAGAGCAGTTCTTC
CDR3aa: CASSLTGVGEQFF

d_gene: NA
abundance: few
j_gene: TRBJ2-1
v_gene: TRBV4-2
CDR3nt: TGTGCCAGCAGCCAAGATTTGGGCGCTAGCGCGCTGGAGCAGTTCTTC
CDR3aa: CASSQDLGASALEQFF

d_gene: TRBD2
abundance: NA
j_gene: TRBJ2-1
v_gene: TRBV29-1
CDR3nt: TGCAGCGTTGAAGGGCAGGGGACTAGTGCCTACAATGAGCAGTTCTTC
CDR3aa: CSVEGQGTSAYNEQFF

d_gene: TRBD2
abundance: many
j_gene: TRBJ2-5
v_gene: TRBV19
CDR3nt: TGTGCCAGTAGTCAACTAGCGGGAGTACAAGAGACCCAGTACTTC
CDR3aa: CASSQLAGVQETQYF

d_gene: TRBD1
abundance: NA
j_gene: TRBJ2-2
v_gene: TRBV10-3
CDR3nt: TGTGCCATCGACCCCGGGACAGGGCTTAGGGAGCTGTTTTTT
CDR3aa: CAIDPGTGLRELFF

d_gene: NA
abundance: NA
j_gene: TRBJ2-5
v_gene: TRBV6-1
CDR3nt: TGTGCCAGCAGTATGGGCGTCGAAAGGTGGCAAGAGACCCAGTACTTC
CDR3aa: CASSMGVERWQETQYF

d_gene: NA
abundance: few
j_gene: TRBJ2-4
v_gene: TRBV4-1
CDR3nt: TGCGCCAGCAGCCAAGACATACAAGGGAACATTCAGTACTTC
CDR3aa: CASSQDIQGNIQYF

d_gene: TRBD2
abundance: few
j_gene: TRBJ2-4
v_gene: TRBV7-2
CDR3nt: TGTGCCAGCAGCTTCGGGGGGAGAACGGACATTCAGTACTTC
CDR3aa: CASSFGGRTDIQYF

d_gene: TRBD1
abundance: NA
j_gene: TRBJ1-2
v_gene: TRBV20-1
CDR3nt: TGCAGTGCTAGAGATCGGCCCCAGGGGGCGTTGATAGGCTACACCTTC
CDR3aa: CSARDRPQGALIGYTF

d_gene: NA
abundance: few
j_gene: TRBJ2-3
v_gene: TRBV19
CDR3nt: TGTGCCAGTAGTATCGAAGGGGCAGCCACAGATACGCAGTATTTT
CDR3aa: CASSIEGAATDTQYF

d_gene: TRBD2
abundance: NA
j_gene: TRBJ2-7
v_gene: TRBV24-1
CDR3nt: TGTGCCACCAGTGACTCCGGGGGGACCGGGAAGAACTACGAGCAGTACTTC
CDR3aa: CATSDSGGTGKNYEQYF

d_gene: NA
abundance: NA
j_gene: TRBJ2-5
v_gene: TRBV12-5
CDR3nt: TGTGCTAGTGGTTTGGTACACCTGCGGGGGCCGTACCAAGAGACCCAGTACTTC
CDR3aa: CASGLVHLRGPYQETQYF

d_gene: TRBD1
abundance: NA
j_gene: TRBJ2-5
v_gene: TRBV7-9
CDR3nt: TGTGCCAGCAGGCTGACAGGGTTGGGAGAGACCCAGTACTTC
CDR3aa: CASRLTGLGETQYF

d_gene: NA
abundance: NA
j_gene: TRBJ2-5
v_gene: TRBV29-1
CDR3nt: TGCAGCGTTGTGGGGAACCGGGAGACCCAGTACTTC
CDR3aa: CSVVGNRETQYF

d_gene: NA
abundance: NA
j_gene: TRBJ1-1
v_gene: TRBV12-5
CDR3nt: TGTGCTAGCGGAACCCCGGGTCCGAGCGCAACTGAAGCTTTCTTT
CDR3aa: CASGTPGPSATEAFF

d_gene: TRBD2
abundance: NA
j_gene: TRBJ2-7
v_gene: TRBV6-5
CDR3nt: TGTGCCAGCAGTTACCCGACTAGCGGGAGCGCCGAGCAGTACTTC
CDR3aa: CASSYPTSGSAEQYF

d_gene: NA
abundance: NA
j_gene: TRBJ1-2
v_gene: TRBV27
CDR3nt: TGTGCCAGCAGGGATCCCAGCCTCTTTGTTGGCTACACCTTC
CDR3aa: CASRDPSLFVGYTF

d_gene: NA
abundance: many
j_gene: TRBJ1-1
v_gene: TRBV12-3/TRBV12-4
CDR3nt: TGTGCCAGCAGTAGGGGTGCCGAAGCTTTCTTT
CDR3aa: CASSRGAEAFF

d_gene: NA
abundance: few
j_gene: TRBJ2-1
v_gene: TRBV20-1
CDR3nt: TGCAGTGCCCCCCGGGACTCACTGGGTGAGCAGTTCTTC
CDR3aa: CSAPRDSLGEQFF

d_gene: NA
abundance: NA
j_gene: TRBJ2-1
v_gene: TRBV12-3/TRBV12-4
CDR3nt: TGTGCCAGCAGTCCCAGGACATTCTACAATGAGCAGTTCTTC
CDR3aa: CASSPRTFYNEQFF

d_gene: TRBD1
abundance: NA
j_gene: TRBJ2-7
v_gene: TRBV20-1
CDR3nt: TGCAGTGCTCGCGGGGACAGGGGTTTTTACGAGCAGTACTTC
CDR3aa: CSARGDRGFYEQYF

d_gene: NA
abundance: NA
j_gene: TRBJ2-5
v_gene: TRBV12-3/TRBV12-4
CDR3nt: TGTGCCAGCAGGATCCTCGGGGAGACCCAGTACTTC
CDR3aa: CASRILGETQYF

d_gene: NA
abundance: few
j_gene: TRBJ1-1
v_gene: TRBV12-3/TRBV12-4
CDR3nt: TGTACCAGCAGTCCTCCTTTAGGGAACACTGAAGCTTTCTTT
CDR3aa: CTSSPPLGNTEAFF

d_gene: NA
abundance: once
j_gene: TRBJ1-6
v_gene: TRBV5-1
CDR3nt: TGCGCCAGCAGCTTGGACGACGCGGACTATAATTCACCCCTCCACTTT
CDR3aa: CASSLDDADYNSPLHF

d_gene: NA
abundance: NA
j_gene: TRBJ1-2
v_gene: TRBV12-3/TRBV12-4
CDR3nt: TGTGCCAGCAGCCCCGCCGGCGGACGGTACACCTTC
CDR3aa: CASSPAGGRYTF

d_gene: TRBD1
abundance: NA
j_gene: TRBJ2-7
v_gene: TRBV6-1
CDR3nt: TGTGCCAGCAGTGGTAAAATCGGGACAGGGTCCTACGAGCAGTACTTC
CDR3aa: CASSGKIGTGSYEQYF

d_gene: NA
abundance: NA
j_gene: TRBJ2-7
v_gene: TRBV20-1
CDR3nt: TGCAGTGCTCCCACGCCAGGTCGAAACGAGCAGTACTTC
CDR3aa: CSAPTPGRNEQYF